The 20 T cell receptor beta chains below were found in one sample sequenced in a study of blood T cell repertoires in COVID-19. Measured with immunoSEQ multiplex PCR; TCRdb has only the in-frame clones, and not every one. The data contain approximately 140,000 clones, around 88% of them singletons. Material: peripheral blood. These receptors all stem from a woman aged 55-69 years with acute or convalescent COVID-19.

This chain connects TRBV28 to TRBJ2-7; 7 nucleotides align to TRBD2. CDR3 size: 11 residues. Unmatched junction bases numbered 6, after V lost 9 bases and J lost 7 bases. Germline V gene data show CDR1 as MDHEN and CDR2 as SYDVKM. The DNA for the CDR3 is TGTGCCAGTGGACTAGTGCAAGAGCAGTACTTC. Translation: CASGLVQEQYF.

The chain has TRBV13 and TRBJ2-3, with TRBD1 matching 8 bases. The CDR3 runs to 16 residues. Unmatched junction bases numbered 9, after V lost 3 bases and J lost 4 bases. The germline gives CDR1 PRHDT, CDR2 FYEKMQ (reference sequence). CDR3 amino acids: CASSLGTGISSDTQYF. CDR3 DNA: TGTGCCAGCAGCTTGGGGACAGGTATTAGTTCAGATACGCAGTATTTT.

This clone was seen a single time. The gene calls are TRBV6-5 and TRBJ2-7; TRBD2 is a possible D gene (7 bases). Deletions cut 2 bases from V and 4 bases from J, with 18 bases between. This CDR3 comprises 16 residues. Germline-derived CDR1 and CDR2 are MNHEY and SVGAGI. The CDR3 region is CASSYLGGGGLYEQYF. CDR3 nucleotides: TGTGCCAGCAGTTACCTGGGGGGCGGGGGTTTGTACGAGCAGTACTTC.

The chain links TRBV18 to TRBJ1-5; 8 bases fit TRBD1. Germline loops: CDR1 KGHSH, CDR2 LQKENI. V shed 3 bases and J 5 bases; nucleotides not matched to a gene: 6. The CDR3 consists of 15 residues. CDR3 loop: CASSPGRGRDQPQHF. As DNA, the CDR3 is TGTGCCAGCTCACCGGGCAGGGGGCGCGATCAGCCCCAGCATTTT. Using reference TRBV18 and TRBJ1-5 for the parts outside the CDR3, the full variable domain is NAGVMQNPRHLVRRRGQEARLRCSPMKGHSHVYWYRQLPEEGLKFMVYLQKENIIDESGMPKERFSAEFPKEGPSILRIQQVVRGDSAAYFCASSPGRGRDQPQHFGDGTRLSIL.

This clone was detected a few times. The rearrangement joins TRBV4-1 to TRBJ2-1; no reliable D call. V was shortened by 7 bases and J by 7 bases, with 11 bases between the two germline ends. This CDR3 region has 12 residues. Per germline, CDR1 MGHRA and CDR2 YSYEKL. The CDR3 nucleotides read TGCGCCAGCAAGAGTTGGTCAAATGAGCAGTTCTTC. Protein sequence: CASKSWSNEQFF.

This clone was counted a single time. The chain uses TRBV5-1 and TRBJ1-2; D gene uncertain. Germline CDR1 SGHRS, CDR2 YFSETQ. The V end was cut by 0 bases, the J end by 6 bases, with 12 bases between. The CDR3 sequence is 14 residues long. CDR3 loop: CASSLVTGRDGYTF. CDR3 nucleotides: TGCGCCAGCAGCTTGGTTACGGGGAGGGATGGCTACACCTTC. Full variable domain (outside the CDR3, taken from reference TRBV5-1 and TRBJ1-2): KAGVTQTPRYLIKTRGQQVTLSCSPISGHRSVSWYQQTPGQGLQFLFEYFSETQRNKGNFPGRFSGRQFSNSRSEMNVSTLELGDSALYLCASSLVTGRDGYTFGSGTRLTVV.

This clone has only a few counts. The chain recombines TRBV18 with TRBJ1-3; the D gene is possibly TRBD1 (5 bases). The CDR3 contains 15 residues. Germline CDR1 reads KGHSH; CDR2 reads LQKENI. Deletions cut 2 bases from V and 0 bases from J, with 8 bases between. CDR3 amino acids: CASSPGRGSGNTIYF. The CDR3 DNA reads as TGTGCCAGCTCACCAGGGAGGGGCTCTGGAAACACCATATATTTT.

The CDR3 DNA sequence: TGCGCCAGCAGCTTGCTGGCCATCGCAGATTCACCCCTCCACTTT. Translated: CASSLLAIADSPLHF. The chain has TRBV5-1 and TRBJ1-6; D gene unclear. The CDR3 is 15 residues long. CDR1 SGHRS and CDR2 YFSETQ come from the germline V gene. V was pared by 1 base and J by 8 bases, with 13 bases between.

The chain links TRBV2 to TRBJ2-3, with TRBD2 identical over 7 bases. The CDR3 covers 14 residues. The V gene's germline CDR1 is SNHLY and CDR2 FYNNEI. With 9 bases clipped from V and 1 base from J, the junction kept 7 bases outside the gene matches. As DNA, the CDR3 is TGTGCCAGGGACGCTAGCGGTCGCACAGATACGCAGTATTTT. Translation gives CARDASGRTDTQYF.

The CDR3 bases are TGTGCCACCAGTCCCGGGACAGGGGATGAAAAACTGTTTTTT. It encodes CATSPGTGDEKLFF. The chain employs TRBV24-1 and TRBJ1-4; 10 positions agree with TRBD1. The ends lost 6 bases at V and 6 bases at J; junction bases unmatched: 3. This CDR3 comprises 14 residues. CDR1 is KGHDR, CDR2 SFDVKD, per germline.

This clone was counted a single time. The chain joins TRBV6-1 to TRBJ2-5, with D possibly matching TRBD2 (6 bases). CDR3 size: 15 residues. V shed 2 bases and J shed 10 bases, with 20 bases lying between them. Germline lookup yields CDR1 MNHNS and CDR2 SASEGT. The CDR3 reads CASSEPGQPGGGQYF. Written as DNA, the CDR3 is TGTGCCAGCAGTGAACCAGGACAACCCGGGGGTGGCCAGTACTTC.

V and J are TRBV4-3 and TRBJ1-3; no reliable D call. Looked up from germline, CDR1 is LGHNA and CDR2 is YSLEER. This CDR3 region has 16 residues. V lost 0 bases and J 4 bases, leaving 13 bases between the germline ends. CDR3 protein: CASSQENRGVGNTIYF. The DNA of the CDR3 is TGCGCCAGCAGCCAAGAGAACCGCGGGGTAGGAAACACCATATATTTT.

This chain connects TRBV7-9 to TRBJ2-5, with a weak D call TRBD1 (6 bases). This CDR3 has 15 amino acids. Germline V gives CDR1 SEHNR, CDR2 FQNEAQ (reference sequence). The V gene lost 1 base and the J gene lost 6 bases, with 15 bases spanning the gap. CDR3 bases: TGTGCCAGCAGCTTAGGGCAGCCAGGGGAGAAGACCCAGTACTTC. Residues: CASSLGQPGEKTQYF. The full variable domain, in which reference TRBV7-9 and TRBJ2-5 provide the parts outside the CDR3, is DTGVSQNPRHKITKRGQNVTFRCDPISEHNRLYWYRQTLGQGPEFLTYFQNEAQLEKSRLLSDRFSAERPKGSFSTLEIQRTEQGDSAMYLCASSLGQPGEKTQYFGPGTRLLVL.

The chain is built from TRBV27 and TRBJ2-7; possible D gene TRBD2, 6 bases. Germline V gene lookup returns CDR1 MNHEY and CDR2 SMNVEV (reference sequence). V was shortened by 0 bases and J by 3 bases, with 12 bases between the two germline ends. CDR3 size: 15 residues. The CDR3 DNA reads as TGTGCCAGCAGTTTATCGGGCGGGGCCTACTACGAGCAGTACTTC. Its protein is CASSLSGGAYYEQYF.

The chain links TRBV11-2 to TRBJ2-1; 8 nucleotides match TRBD2. The CDR3 has 16 residues. V lost 0 bases, J lost 0 bases, and 1 base stayed unmatched. CDR1 is SGHAT, CDR2 FQNNGV, per germline. The CDR3 nucleotides are TGTGCCAGCAGCTTAGAGCGGGGGGCCTCCTACAATGAGCAGTTCTTC. This codes for CASSLERGASYNEQFF.

The rearrangement links TRBV7-2 to TRBJ2-7; 9 bases are a match to TRBD2. Germline V gene sequence: CDR1 SGHTA, CDR2 FQGNSA. Trimming removed 2 bases from V and 0 bases from J; junction bases left unmatched: 2. This CDR3 is built from 15 residues. In DNA, the CDR3 is TGTGCCAGCAGCTTACTAGCGGGGCCCTCCTACGAGCAGTACTTC. Translation: CASSLLAGPSYEQYF.

V usage is TRBV4-1 and J usage is TRBJ1-4; 7 bases agree with TRBD1. Per germline, CDR1 MGHRA and CDR2 YSYEKL. This CDR3 region has 15 residues. With 1 base clipped from V and 6 bases from J, the junction kept 5 bases outside the gene matches. CDR3 in amino acids: CASSQGLQGYEKLFF. CDR3 sequence (DNA): TGCGCCAGCAGCCAAGGGCTACAGGGGTATGAAAAACTGTTTTTT.

The chain recombines TRBV5-6 with TRBJ1-4; TRBD1 agrees at 9 bases. V was clipped by 2 bases and J by 7 bases; unmatched bases: 9. The CDR3 has 16 residues. CDR1 is SGHDT and CDR2 is YYEEEE in the germline V gene. The CDR3 loop is CASSLLTGGGVEKLFF. CDR3 nucleotide sequence: TGTGCCAGCAGCTTACTCACAGGGGGCGGTGTTGAAAAACTGTTTTTT.

The chain combines TRBV7-8 with TRBJ2-7; TRBD1 matches at 9 bases. The CDR3 consists of 16 residues. CDR1 SGHVS and CDR2 FQNEAQ come from the germline V gene. The V segment lost 7 bases and the J segment 2 bases; nucleotides outside the gene matches: 12. CDR3 region: CASTERVGTGTYEQYF. CDR3 DNA sequence: TGTGCCAGCACCGAACGGGTAGGGACAGGGACCTACGAGCAGTACTTC.

This chain uses TRBV9 with TRBJ1-3; weak D call: TRBD1 (5 bases). Germline CDR1 is SGDLS and CDR2 is YYNGEE. This CDR3 is built from 13 residues. V lost 3 bases, J lost 4 bases, and 8 bases lay in between. The CDR3 nucleotides are TGTGCCAGCAGCGGACGACAGGGAAACACCATATATTTT. It encodes CASSGRQGNTIYF.